The 9 T cell receptor beta chains in this list originate from one sample, sequenced in a study of regulatory T cells in long-lasting Graves disease listed by TCRdb under 2021. The library was obtained by multiplex PCR. The listed sequencing device is Illumina HiSeq 4000. iRepertoire HTBI primers and Arm-PCR amplification of CDR3 regions were used to construct TCR beta libraries. The raw public data were reprocessed by TCRdb itself: fastp quality trimming at Q25, MiXCR clonotype calling, in-frame beta chains only. Merged by CDR3 protein, the rows form single entries marked with the most common genes and DNA. For this sample there are about 470,000 distinct CDR3 sequences; about 15% appear just once. The top ten clonotypes cover roughly a sixth of the sample. Taken with the paper, the label for time point translates to: newly diagnosed GD, antithyroid drugs for less than 3 months. RNA was extracted from PBMCs in TRIzol for both TCR sequencing and RNA sequencing.

The sample also formed part of further work on T cells in Graves' hyperthyroidism and ophthalmopathy.

The specimen comprised peripheral blood mononuclear cells (PBMCs), sampled at new diagnosis, from a patient treated with antithyroid drugs. All receptors derive from a woman in her thirties with Graves disease. Donor details come from another sample of the same person, matched by shared clones.

The chain is built from TRBV7-9 and TRBJ2-3, with 9 positions matching TRBD2. Germline CDR1 and CDR2: SEHNR and FQNEAQ (reference sequence). The CDR3 spans 16 residues. V dropped 5 bases and J dropped 3; count of bases not matched to a gene: 9. The CDR3 DNA reads as TGTGCCAGCAGCCTAAGTATAAGCGGGAGGACAGATACGCAGTATTTT. It yields the protein CASSLSISGRTDTQYF.

This clonotype was counted many times. The rearrangement joins TRBV5-1 to TRBJ2-1, with D perhaps TRBD1 or TRBD2 (5 bases each). The CDR3 loop spans 15 amino acids. Germline V gene data show CDR1 as SGHRS and CDR2 as YFSETQ. V dropped 7 bases and J dropped 0 bases, with 14 bases sitting between them. The CDR3 bases are TGCGCCAGCTTCACCGGGACGGCCTCCTACAATGAGCAGTTCTTC. This translates into CASFTGTASYNEQFF.

This clonotype was seen many times. Here the CDR3 reads CSASPRSSGGETQYF. CDR3 sequence (DNA): TGCAGTGCTAGCCCCAGGAGTAGCGGGGGAGAGACCCAGTACTTC. The rearrangement joins TRBV20-1 to TRBJ2-5, with 9 bases identical to TRBD2. After removal of 3 bases from V and 4 bases from J, the junction contained 9 bases not matched to a gene. This CDR3 has 15 residues. Germline V gene lookup returns CDR1 DFQATT and CDR2 SNEGSKA (reference sequence).

This clonotype has a count of ten or more. This chain connects TRBV5-1 to TRBJ2-1; 14 bases align to TRBD2. CDR3 size: 18 residues. Germline CDR1 reads SGHRS; CDR2 reads YFSETQ. J lost 2 bases, V lost 4 bases, and 8 bases had no gene match. For the CDR3, the DNA is TGCGCCAGCAGCGGAGGGACTAGCGGGAGTATGACCTACAATGAGCAGTTCTTC. This sequence encodes CASSGGTSGSMTYNEQFF.

This CDR3 is CASSFGTLNEQFF. The CDR3 DNA follows: TGTGCCAGCAGTTTCGGGACTTTAAATGAGCAGTTCTTC. This chain connects TRBV6-5 to TRBJ2-1, with TRBD2 as a possible D gene (6 bases). The germline V gene encodes CDR1 MNHEY and CDR2 SVGAGI. The CDR3 covers 13 residues. V was cut by 4 bases and J by 7 bases, with 11 bases left in between.

The genes are TRBV3-1 and TRBJ2-5; 11 bases match TRBD2. Germline CDR1 LGHDT, CDR2 YNNKEL (reference sequence). There are 17 residues in the CDR3. The V and J ends lost 1 base and 5 bases, in that order; junction bases with no gene match: 9. The CDR3 coding sequence is TGTGCCAGCAGCCAAGTTACTCTAGCGGGAGGTGGGGAGACCCAGTACTTC. Protein product: CASSQVTLAGGGETQYF.

J is TRBJ1-5 and V is TRBV5-1; 7 bases match TRBD1. The trim removed 7 bases at V and 0 bases at J, leaving 4 bases unmatched. Germline V gene data show CDR1 as SGHRS and CDR2 as YFSETQ. This CDR3 contains 14 residues. The CDR3 here is CASPRGVSNQPQHF. DNA of the CDR3: TGCGCCAGCCCCAGGGGGGTTAGCAATCAGCCCCAGCATTTT.

Only a few counts were recorded for this clonotype. This chain links TRBV6-1 with TRBJ2-7, with 7 bases that match TRBD2. Unmatched junction bases numbered 9, after V lost 11 bases and J lost 5 bases. The CDR3 extends over 12 amino acids. CDR1 MNHNS and CDR2 SASEGT come from the germline V gene. In nucleotides, the CDR3 is TGTGCCTATGGGGAGGGTTTCCACGAGCAGTACTTC. Amino acids: CAYGEGFHEQYF.

This clonotype came up a few times. This chain joins TRBV10-3 and TRBJ2-7; no definite D call. CDR3 length: 13 residues. Germline V gives CDR1 ENHRY, CDR2 SYGVKD. Trimming took off 3 bases at V and 1 base at J, with 7 bases between the two ends. The CDR3 sequence: CAISDSVSYEQYF. The CDR3 nucleotides are TGTGCCATCAGTGATTCAGTTTCCTACGAGCAGTACTTC.